These 28 T cell receptor beta chains came from one sample sequenced in a study of CD8+ T cells in alopecia areata. Cells that came from pooled cutaneous lymph nodes were sorted using CD4, CD8alpha, NKG2D, NKG2ACE and other markers. The sequencing template was cDNA reverse transcribed from extracted RNA. Assay: immunoSEQ multiplex PCR; the TCRdb copy retains only in-frame clones and omits some. This sample carries 270,000 or so clones, none of them present only once. Sequenced: CD4+ T cells sorted from a lymph node. The receptors shown here come from a C3H/HeJ mouse with alopecia areata. For this mouse line, the MHC haplotype is H2-k.

About this clone: The genes and germline here are from mouse. The sequenced fragment ends 4 residues before the CDR3 boundary, so the rest is inferred from the germline J gene. This chain connects TRBV13-1 to TRBJ1-2; 8 bases align to TRBD1. With 4 bases clipped from V and 3 bases from J, the junction kept 5 bases outside the gene matches. This CDR3 region has 14 residues. Germline-derived CDR1 and CDR2 are NSHNY and SYGAGN. CDR3 protein: CASSLDREDSDYTF. CDR3 DNA (partial): TGTGCCAGCAGTCTGGACAGGGAGGACTCC.

This clone has ten or more counts. Mouse gene names apply. From the germline J gene comes the end of the CDR3, since the read stops 4 residues before it. The chain recombines TRBV13-3 with TRBJ2-3, with 14 bases that match TRBD2. CDR1 is NNHDY and CDR2 is SYVADS in the germline V gene. The CDR3 is made up of 17 amino acids. Germline trimming cut 2 bases from V and 2 bases from J; bases unmatched to any gene: 4. Incomplete CDR3 DNA: TGTGCCAGCAGTGACCCGGGACTGGGGGGGCTTGCAGAA. This sequence encodes CASSDPGLGGLAE. From start to end, the CDR3 is CASSDPGLGGLAETLYF.

This clone has only a few counts. The genes and germline here are from mouse. The observed sequence ends 4 residues before the CDR3 terminus, with the missing tail filled in from the germline J gene. This chain joins TRBV5 and TRBJ2-5; the match to TRBD2 covers 12 bases. The CDR3 length is 15 residues. Germline CDR1 LGHNA, CDR2 YNLKQL (reference sequence). CDR3 in amino acids: CASRERDWGEDTQYF. The sequenced CDR3 bases are TGTGCCAGCAGGGAAAGGGACTGGGGGGAAGAC.

This clone was detected only a few times. The gene names given are mouse names. The sequenced fragment ends 4 residues before the CDR3 boundary, so the rest is inferred from the germline J gene. This sequence joins TRBV13-2 and TRBJ2-1, with TRBD1 as a possible D gene (6 bases). V lost 2 bases, J lost 4 bases, and 10 bases lay in between. The V gene's germline CDR1 is NNHNN and CDR2 SYGAGS (reference sequence). The CDR3 runs 14 residues. Partial CDR3 DNA: TGTGCCAGCGGTGAGCCGGGACAATATGCT. This translates into CASGEPGQYA. The CDR3, in full, reads CASGEPGQYAEQFF.

Of note for this clone: The gene names here belong to mouse. The read ends 4 residues before the CDR3 terminus; that terminus is restored from the germline J gene. V gene TRBV2 combines with J gene TRBJ2-1, with D possibly TRBD2 on 7 matching bases. Looked up from germline, CDR1 is LGHNA and CDR2 is YSYQKL. The CDR3 consists of 16 residues. CDR3 residues: CASSQDNGGRRAEQFF. The sequenced part of the CDR3 DNA is TGTGCCAGCAGCCAAGATAACGGGGGGCGCCGAGCT.

This clone appeared a few times. All gene names here are mouse names. The CDR3 extends 4 residues past the end of the read, so its final part is completed from the germline J gene. The rearrangement joins TRBV1 to TRBJ2-5; 7 bases are shared with TRBD1. CDR3 size: 16 residues. Germline V gene sequence: CDR1 NSQYPW, CDR2 LRSPGD (reference sequence). The junction had 4 bases not matched to a gene; V was cut back by 1 base and J by 0 bases. CDR3 residues: CTCSAGGQINQDTQYF. CDR3 DNA, as far as it was read: TGCACCTGCAGTGCAGGGGGACAGATTAACCAAGAC.

This clone was seen more than once but under ten times. Mouse names are used for the genes. The CDR3 goes on 4 residues after the read ends, and that part is filled in from the germline J gene. The chain employs TRBV13-2 and TRBJ2-2, with TRBD2 as a possible D gene (5 bases). Per germline, CDR1 NNHNN and CDR2 SYGAGS (reference sequence). This CDR3 contains 14 residues. V shed 0 bases and J shed 3 bases, with 6 bases lying between them. The CDR3: CASGDAGHTGQLYF. The sequenced part of the CDR3 DNA is TGTGCCAGCGGTGATGCTGGGCACACCGGG.

This clone was observed at least ten times. Gene names follow the mouse nomenclature. The DNA ends 4 residues before the CDR3 does, and the rest of the CDR3 is filled in from the germline J gene. V is TRBV1 and J is TRBJ1-2; tentatively, D is TRBD1 (6 bases). The CDR3 loop spans 13 amino acids. Trimming left V 4 bases short and J 4 bases short, with 10 bases between. From germline, CDR1 is NSQYPW and CDR2 LRSPGD (reference sequence). The CDR3 loop is CTCSDRVGSDYTF. The part of the CDR3 DNA that was read is TGCACCTGCAGTGACAGGGTGGGCTCC.

Points on this clone: Gene names and germline refer to mouse. Read coverage stops 4 residues before the CDR3 terminus; the germline J gene supplies the remainder. Other DNA sequences in this specimen translate into the identical CDR3. V usage is TRBV1 and J usage is TRBJ2-7; 11 bases are a match to TRBD2. After removal of 0 bases from V and 3 bases from J, the junction contained 1 base not matched to a gene. Germline V gene lookup returns CDR1 NSQYPW and CDR2 LRSPGD (reference sequence). The CDR3 is made up of 15 amino acids. The DNA read from the CDR3 is TGCACCTGCAGTGCAGACGGGACTGGGGGCTAT. This codes for CTCSADGTGGY. The entire CDR3 protein reads CTCSADGTGGYEQYF.

This clone was observed a few times. Here the gene names and germline are mouse. From the germline J gene comes the end of the CDR3, since the read stops 4 residues before it. The sample holds other DNA sequences that translate to the same CDR3. The V gene is TRBV5, the J gene TRBJ2-1; 7 bases map to TRBD1. Germline CDR1 and CDR2: LGHNA and YNLKQL (reference sequence). This CDR3 is built from 13 residues. The DNA read from the CDR3 is TGTGCCAGCAGCCCTACAGGGGAGGCT. It specifies CASSPTGEA. The complete CDR3 sequence is CASSPTGEAEQFF.

About this clone: The genes are named according to mouse. The read ends 4 residues shy of where the CDR3 ends; the end is completed using the germline J gene. The chain joins TRBV19 to TRBJ1-1, with 10 bases matching TRBD1. Per the germline V gene, CDR1 is FNHDT and CDR2 is SITEND (reference sequence). The CDR3 spans 13 residues. The CDR3 sequence: CASIRQGATEVFF. The covered CDR3 bases are TGTGCCAGCATTAGACAGGGGGCGACA. Full variable domain (remainder filled in from reference TRBV19 and TRBJ1-1): GGIITQTPKFLIGQEGQKLTLKCQQNFNHDTMYWYRQDSGKGLRLIYYSITENDLQKGDLSEGYDASREKKSSFSLTVTSAQKNEMAVFLCASIRQGATEVFFGKGTRLTVV.

This clone has a handful of counts. Gene names refer to mouse genes. The missing CDR3 end, 4 residues past where the read stops, is filled in from the germline J gene. This rearrangement joins TRBV19 to TRBJ2-3, with TRBD1 identical over 8 bases. With V trimmed by 5 bases and J by 2 bases, 7 bases remained unmatched. Germline V gives CDR1 FNHDT, CDR2 SITEND (reference sequence). CDR3 length: 15 amino acids. The CDR3 is CASSRQGTLAETLYF. CDR3 DNA, as far as it was read: TGTGCCAGCAGCAGACAGGGGACTCTTGCAGAA.

This clone was seen only a few times. Mouse gene names and germline throughout. The CDR3 loop reads CASSEAGTGANTEVFF. Partial CDR3 DNA: TGTGCCAGCAGTGAAGCAGGGACAGGGGCAAACACA. The chain joins TRBV13-1 to TRBJ1-1, with 10 bases fitting TRBD1. The DNA ends 4 residues before the CDR3 does, and the rest of the CDR3 is filled in from the germline J gene. With V trimmed by 2 bases and J by 0 bases, 4 bases remained unmatched. The germline gives CDR1 NSHNY, CDR2 SYGAGN. CDR3 length: 16 amino acids.

This clone was observed at least ten times. The germline and genes are mouse ones. With the read ending 4 residues before the CDR3 end, the germline J gene is used to fill in that end. The sample carries other DNA sequences with the same CDR3. V gene TRBV17 combines with J gene TRBJ2-1, with 10 bases that match TRBD1. CDR1 and CDR2 (germline): MNHDT, YYDKIL. V was clipped by 8 bases and J by 3 bases; unmatched bases: 4. The CDR3 consists of 14 residues. CDR3 DNA, as far as it was read: TGTGCTAGCTCCAGACAGGGGGCCTATGCT. The encoded protein is CASSRQGAYA. The whole CDR3 protein is CASSRQGAYAEQFF.

This clone was seen only a few times. Mouse gene names apply. The CDR3 is cut off 4 residues early in the read; its end comes from the germline J gene. The V and J genes are TRBV21 and TRBJ2-2; D gene unclear. TRBV21 falls under the ORF class, with uncertain function. V was clipped by 0 bases and J by 0 bases, with 2 bases between them. This CDR3 has 14 amino acids. CDR3 bases read: TGTGCTAGCAGTCAATCAGCAAACACCGGG. This translates into CASSQSANTG. The whole CDR3 protein is CASSQSANTGQLYF.

In regard to this clone: Any gene name here is a mouse gene name. The read finishes 4 residues shy of the CDR3 end, and the germline J gene is used to complete it. The chain carries TRBV19 and TRBJ2-4, with 7 bases matching TRBD2. The CDR3 is 15 residues long. The germline gives CDR1 FNHDT, CDR2 SITEND (reference sequence). The CDR3 reads CASSPKLGMRNTLYF. The covered CDR3 bases are TGTGCCAGCAGTCCCAAACTGGGGATGAGGAAC.

This clone was found a few times. The gene names given are mouse names. Sequencing ends 4 residues short of the CDR3 end; the germline J gene provides the rest. This sequence joins TRBV13-3 and TRBJ1-2; 11 positions match TRBD1. The V and J ends lost 5 bases and 3 bases, in that order; junction bases with no gene match: 3. This CDR3 comprises 14 residues. Germline CDR1 is NNHDY and CDR2 is SYVADS. This CDR3 is CASSLDRGHSDYTF. CDR3 bases read: TGTGCCAGCAGCCTGGACAGGGGGCACTCC.

Details on this clone: The listed genes are named as in mouse. The CDR3 end lies 4 residues beyond the end of the read and is filled in from the germline J gene. The chain carries TRBV17 and TRBJ2-5; TRBD2 might be the D (6 bases). Germline V gene sequence: CDR1 MNHDT, CDR2 YYDKIL. Trimming shortened V by 0 bases and J by 1 base, and 8 bases separated the two germline ends. The CDR3 length is 15 residues. The CDR3 loop is CASSRDLGYQDTQYF. The covered CDR3 bases are TGTGCTAGCAGTAGAGATCTGGGGTACCAAGAC.

A few counts support this clone. Mouse gene names and germline throughout. Sequencing ends 4 residues short of the CDR3 end; the germline J gene provides the rest. Other nucleotide sequences from this sample produce the same CDR3. This rearrangement joins TRBV13-1 to TRBJ1-1; TRBD1 matches at 8 bases. Trimming removed 3 bases from V and 3 bases from J; junction bases left unmatched: 4. CDR1 and CDR2 from the germline V gene are NSHNY and SYGAGN. The CDR3 totals 14 residues. CDR3 residues: CASSGTGGDTEVFF. The part of the CDR3 DNA that was read is TGTGCCAGCAGTGGAACAGGGGGGGACACA.

This clone has only a few counts. The genes and germline here are from mouse. The read halts 4 residues ahead of the CDR3 end, with the missing end drawn from the germline J gene. The V call is TRBV13-1, the J call TRBJ2-7, with TRBD1 matching over 9 bases. The CDR3 consists of 14 residues. CDR1 NSHNY and CDR2 SYGAGN come from the germline V gene. The CDR3 spells CASSDEGQGYEQYF. The part of the CDR3 DNA that was read is TGTGCCAGCAGTGATGAGGGACAGGGATAT.

As concerns this clone: Gene names and germline match the mouse. The read is 4 residues too short to cover the CDR3 end, so that end is filled in from the germline J gene. V usage is TRBV13-1 and J usage is TRBJ2-3; D is possibly TRBD1 (5 bases). V shed 1 base and J shed 2 bases, with 8 bases lying between them. Germline CDR1 NSHNY, CDR2 SYGAGN. The CDR3 consists of 14 residues. The DNA read from the CDR3 is TGTGCCAGCAGTGATAACAGGATTGCAGAA. This codes for CASSDNRIAE. The CDR3 as a whole reads CASSDNRIAETLYF.

As for this clone: Any gene name here is a mouse gene name. The read is 4 residues too short to cover the CDR3 end, so that end is filled in from the germline J gene. The chain couples TRBV29 to TRBJ2-5; D is perhaps TRBD1 (6 bases). CDR3 length: 14 amino acids. The germline V gene has CDR1 MSHET and CDR2 SYDVDS. Incomplete CDR3 DNA: TGTGCTAGCAGTTCCTCAGGGGCGGGGGAC. Protein: CASSSSGAGD. The CDR3, in full, reads CASSSSGAGDTQYF. The full variable domain, with the rest looked up from reference TRBV29 and TRBJ2-5, is DMKVTQMPRYLIKRMGENVLLECGQDMSHETMYWYRQDPGLGLQLIYISYDVDSNSEGDIPKGYRVSRKKREHFSLILDSAKTNQTSVYFCASSSSGAGDTQYFGPGTRLLVL.

Comments on this clone: The gene names here belong to mouse. The CDR3 goes on 4 residues after the read ends, and that part is filled in from the germline J gene. The chain joins TRBV14 to TRBJ2-2; 9 nucleotides align to TRBD2. The length of the CDR3 is 16 residues. The germline V gene has CDR1 SGHDT and CDR2 FRDEAV. J lost 0 bases, V lost 0 bases, and 0 bases had no gene match. The covered CDR3 bases are TGTGCCAGCAGTTTCTCTGGGGGGGCAAACACCGGG. It codes for CASSFSGGANTG. Given in full, the CDR3 is CASSFSGGANTGQLYF.

Only a few counts were recorded for this clone. Genes here carry mouse names. The read falls 4 residues short of the CDR3 end, and the missing part is taken from the germline J gene. This chain links TRBV19 with TRBJ2-1; tentatively, D is TRBD2 (5 bases). Germline values: CDR1 FNHDT, CDR2 SITEND (reference sequence). The CDR3 loop spans 15 amino acids. Trimming pared 2 bases from V and 0 bases from J, leaving 9 bases between. The CDR3 loop is CASSINGVNYAEQFF. The CDR3 bases that were read are TGTGCCAGCAGTATCAATGGGGTTAACTATGCT.

Comments on this clone: The gene names given are mouse names. The read falls 4 residues short of the CDR3 end, and the missing part is taken from the germline J gene. V and J are TRBV13-3 and TRBJ2-5; TRBD1 agrees at 10 bases. The V gene's germline CDR1 is NNHDY and CDR2 SYVADS. The CDR3 has 14 amino acids. CDR3 sequence reads: CASSRTGGGDTQYF. The covered CDR3 bases are TGTGCCAGCAGTCGGACAGGGGGAGGGGAC.

This clone was seen only a few times. Genes and germline are mouse. The sequence runs out 4 residues before the end of the CDR3; the remainder is reconstructed from the germline J gene. The V gene is TRBV13-1, the J gene TRBJ2-3, with D perhaps matching TRBD2 (5 bases). Germline V gene sequence: CDR1 NSHNY, CDR2 SYGAGN. Between the trimmed V and J ends, which lost 2 bases and 0 bases, there was a span of 13 bases. The length of the CDR3 is 16 residues. The chain's CDR3 is CASSERTYTSAETLYF. The covered CDR3 bases are TGTGCCAGCAGTGAGCGGACTTATACTAGTGCAGAA.

A remark on this clone: The genes are named according to mouse. With the read ending 4 residues before the CDR3 end, the germline J gene is used to fill in that end. The V gene is TRBV19, the J gene TRBJ1-2; D perhaps matches TRBD1 (6 bases). The CDR3 is made up of 13 amino acids. Between the trimmed V and J ends, which lost 5 bases and 0 bases, there was a span of 8 bases. The germline V gene has CDR1 FNHDT and CDR2 SITEND (reference sequence). Partial CDR3 DNA: TGTGCCAGCAGCGGACAGACAAACTCC. It is translated as CASSGQTNS. The full CDR3 sequence reads CASSGQTNSDYTF.

Notes on this clone: The genes and germline here are from mouse. The read falls 3 residues short of the CDR3 end, and the missing part is taken from the germline J gene. Distinct nucleotide sequences in the sample also encode this CDR3. The chain carries TRBV5 and TRBJ1-6; possible D gene TRBD1, 6 bases. TRBJ1-6 is recorded as an ORF, its role being uncertain. There are 15 residues in the CDR3. In germline, CDR1 is LGHNA, CDR2 YNLKQL (reference sequence). V was shortened by 3 bases and J by 0 bases, with 6 bases between the two germline ends. CDR3 loop: CASSQGHSYNSPLYF. Partial CDR3 DNA: TGTGCCAGCAGCCAGGGACATTCCTATAATTCGCCC.